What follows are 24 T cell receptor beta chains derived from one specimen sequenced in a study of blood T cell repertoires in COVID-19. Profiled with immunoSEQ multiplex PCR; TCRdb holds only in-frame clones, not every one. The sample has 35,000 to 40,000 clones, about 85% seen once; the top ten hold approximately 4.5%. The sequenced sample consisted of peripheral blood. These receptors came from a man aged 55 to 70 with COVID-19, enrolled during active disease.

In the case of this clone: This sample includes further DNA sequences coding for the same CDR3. CDR3 sequence: CASSLVQGNQPQHF. In DNA form, the CDR3 reads TGTGCCAGCAGCCTAGTCCAGGGGAATCAGCCCCAGCATTTT. The chain has TRBV27 and TRBJ1-5; a weak D match, TRBD1 (6 bases). CDR1 is MNHEY and CDR2 is SMNVEV in the germline V gene (reference sequence). This CDR3 contains 14 residues. V was clipped by 6 bases and J by 4 bases, with 13 bases between them.

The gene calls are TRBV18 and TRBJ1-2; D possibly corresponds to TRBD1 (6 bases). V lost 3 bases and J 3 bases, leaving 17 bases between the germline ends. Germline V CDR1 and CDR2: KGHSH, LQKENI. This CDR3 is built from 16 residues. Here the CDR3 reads CASSPYRGGEDYGYTF. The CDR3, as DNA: TGTGCCAGCTCACCCTACCGGGGGGGCGAGGACTATGGCTACACCTTC. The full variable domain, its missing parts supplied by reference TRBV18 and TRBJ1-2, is NAGVMQNPRHLVRRRGQEARLRCSPMKGHSHVYWYRQLPEEGLKFMVYLQKENIIDESGMPKERFSAEFPKEGPSILRIQQVVRGDSAAYFCASSPYRGGEDYGYTFGSGTRLTVV.

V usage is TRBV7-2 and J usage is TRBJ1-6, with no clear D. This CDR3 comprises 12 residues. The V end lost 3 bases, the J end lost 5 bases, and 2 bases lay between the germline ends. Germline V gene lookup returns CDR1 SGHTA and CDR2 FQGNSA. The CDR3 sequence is CASSFNNSPLHF. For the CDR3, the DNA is TGTGCCAGCAGCTTTAATAATTCACCCCTCCACTTT.

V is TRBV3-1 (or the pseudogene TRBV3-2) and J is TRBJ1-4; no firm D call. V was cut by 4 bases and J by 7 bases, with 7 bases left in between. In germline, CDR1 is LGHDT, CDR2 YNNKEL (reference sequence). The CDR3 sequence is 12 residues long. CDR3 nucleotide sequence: TGTGCCAGCAGCCCCCGGGGTGAAAAACTGTTTTTT. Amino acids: CASSPRGEKLFF.

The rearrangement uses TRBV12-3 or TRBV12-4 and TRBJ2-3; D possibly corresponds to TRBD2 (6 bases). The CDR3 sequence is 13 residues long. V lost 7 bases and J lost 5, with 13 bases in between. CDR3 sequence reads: CASNPLGGDTQYF. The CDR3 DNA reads TGTGCCAGCAATCCTTTGGGGGGAGATACGCAGTATTTT.

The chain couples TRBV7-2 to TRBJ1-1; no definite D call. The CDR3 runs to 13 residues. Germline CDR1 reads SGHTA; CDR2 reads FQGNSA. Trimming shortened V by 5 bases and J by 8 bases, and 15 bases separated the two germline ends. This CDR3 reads CASSPPLGAEAFF. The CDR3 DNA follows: TGTGCCAGCAGCCCTCCGTTGGGAGCCGAAGCTTTCTTT. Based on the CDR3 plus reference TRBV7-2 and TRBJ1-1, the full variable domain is GAGVSQSPSNKVTEKGKDVELRCDPISGHTALYWYRQSLGQGLEFLIYFQGNSAPDKSGLPSDRFSAERTGGSVSTLTIQRTQQEDSAVYLCASSPPLGAEAFFGQGTRLTVV.

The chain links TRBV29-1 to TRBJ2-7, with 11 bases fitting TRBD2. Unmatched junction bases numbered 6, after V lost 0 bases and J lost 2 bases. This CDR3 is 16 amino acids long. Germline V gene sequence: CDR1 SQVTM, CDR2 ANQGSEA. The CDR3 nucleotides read TGCAGCGTTGAAGAGGATTCACTAGCGGGGGCCTACGAGCAGTACTTC. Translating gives CSVEEDSLAGAYEQYF.

CDR3 loop: CASSLATQNTEAFF. CDR3 sequence (DNA): TGCGCCAGCAGCTTGGCGACACAGAACACTGAAGCTTTCTTT. The chain uses TRBV5-1 and TRBJ1-1; D is uncertain. CDR1 is SGHRS and CDR2 is YFSETQ in the germline V gene. V lost 0 bases and J lost 1, with 7 bases in between. This CDR3 spans 14 amino acids.

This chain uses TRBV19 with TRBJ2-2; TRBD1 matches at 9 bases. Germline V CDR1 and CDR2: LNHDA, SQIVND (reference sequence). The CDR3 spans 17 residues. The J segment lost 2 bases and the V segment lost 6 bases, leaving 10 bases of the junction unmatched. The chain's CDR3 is CASRGTPGQGNTGELFF. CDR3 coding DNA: TGTGCCAGTAGGGGAACTCCGGGACAGGGTAACACCGGGGAGCTGTTTTTT.

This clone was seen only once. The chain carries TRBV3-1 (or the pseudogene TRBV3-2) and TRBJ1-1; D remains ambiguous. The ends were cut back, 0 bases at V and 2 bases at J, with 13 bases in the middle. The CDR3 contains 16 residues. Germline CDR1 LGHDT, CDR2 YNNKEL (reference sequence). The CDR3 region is CASSQDLQEGNTEAFF. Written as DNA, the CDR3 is TGTGCCAGCAGCCAAGATCTCCAGGAGGGAAACACTGAAGCTTTCTTT.

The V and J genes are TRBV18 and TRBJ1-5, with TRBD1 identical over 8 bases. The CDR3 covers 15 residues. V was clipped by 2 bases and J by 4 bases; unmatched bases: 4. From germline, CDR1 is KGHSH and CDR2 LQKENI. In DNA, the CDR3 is TGTGCCAGCTCACCAGCCAGGGGGCGGAATCAGCCCCAGCATTTT. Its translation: CASSPARGRNQPQHF.

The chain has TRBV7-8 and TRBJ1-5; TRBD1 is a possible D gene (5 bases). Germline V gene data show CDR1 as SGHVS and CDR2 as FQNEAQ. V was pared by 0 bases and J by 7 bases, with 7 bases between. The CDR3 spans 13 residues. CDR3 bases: TGTGCCAGCAGCTTAGCCAGGGCGCAGCCCCAGCATTTT. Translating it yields CASSLARAQPQHF.

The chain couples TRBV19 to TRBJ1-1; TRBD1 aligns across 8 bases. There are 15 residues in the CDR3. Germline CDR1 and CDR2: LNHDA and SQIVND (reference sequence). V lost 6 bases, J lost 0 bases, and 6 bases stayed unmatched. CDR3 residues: CASRTRTGLNTEAFF. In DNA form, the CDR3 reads TGTGCCAGTAGGACCAGGACAGGGTTGAACACTGAAGCTTTCTTT. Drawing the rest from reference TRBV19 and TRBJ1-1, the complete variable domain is DGGITQSPKYLFRKEGQNVTLSCEQNLNHDAMYWYRQDPGQGLRLIYYSQIVNDFQKGDIAEGYSVSREKKESFPLTVTSAQKNPTAFYLCASRTRTGLNTEAFFGQGTRLTVV.

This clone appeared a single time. CDR3 DNA sequence: TGTGCCAGTACCCAGGACGTGGGGCCTTTCTTT. This codes for CASTQDVGPFF. This chain connects TRBV19 to TRBJ1-1, with a weak D call TRBD1 (5 bases). Trimming cost V 7 bases and J 12 bases, with 15 bases left between them. The germline V gene has CDR1 LNHDA and CDR2 SQIVND (reference sequence). This CDR3 has 11 residues.

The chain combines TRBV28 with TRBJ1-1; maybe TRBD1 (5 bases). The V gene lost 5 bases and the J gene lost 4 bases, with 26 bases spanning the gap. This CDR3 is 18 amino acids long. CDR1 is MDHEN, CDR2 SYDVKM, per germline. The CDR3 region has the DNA TGTGCCAGCAGTCCAGGGAACCCTTTGGAGGGCAAGGGCACTGAAGCTTTCTTT. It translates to CASSPGNPLEGKGTEAFF.

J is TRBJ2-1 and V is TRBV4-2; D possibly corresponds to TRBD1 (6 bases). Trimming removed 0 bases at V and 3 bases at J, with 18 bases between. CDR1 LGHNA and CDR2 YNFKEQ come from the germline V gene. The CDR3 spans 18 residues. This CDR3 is CASSQDSGARSYYNEQFF. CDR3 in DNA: TGTGCCAGCAGCCAAGACTCAGGGGCCCGGAGCTACTACAATGAGCAGTTCTTC.

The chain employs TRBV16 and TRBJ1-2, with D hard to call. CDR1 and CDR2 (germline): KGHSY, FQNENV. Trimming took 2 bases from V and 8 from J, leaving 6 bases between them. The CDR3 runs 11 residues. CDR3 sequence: CASSQNRGYTF. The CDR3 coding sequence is TGTGCCAGCAGCCAAAATCGGGGCTACACCTTC.

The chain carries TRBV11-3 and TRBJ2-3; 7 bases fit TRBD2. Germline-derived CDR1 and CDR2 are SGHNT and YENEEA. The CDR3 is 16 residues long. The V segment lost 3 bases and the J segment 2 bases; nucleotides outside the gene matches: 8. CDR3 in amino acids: CASSLTAGVDTDTQYF. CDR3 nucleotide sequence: TGTGCCAGCAGCTTGACGGCGGGAGTTGACACAGATACGCAGTATTTT.

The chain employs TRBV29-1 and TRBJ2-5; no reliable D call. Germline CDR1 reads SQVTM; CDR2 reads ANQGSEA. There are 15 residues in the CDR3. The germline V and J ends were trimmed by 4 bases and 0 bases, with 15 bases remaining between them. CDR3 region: CSVVNPWRYQETQYF. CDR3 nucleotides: TGCAGCGTTGTCAACCCCTGGCGGTACCAAGAGACCCAGTACTTC.

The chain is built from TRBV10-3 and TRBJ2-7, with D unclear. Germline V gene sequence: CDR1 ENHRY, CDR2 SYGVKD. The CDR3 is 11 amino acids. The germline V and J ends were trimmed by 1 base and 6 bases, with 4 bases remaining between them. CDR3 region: CAISELAEQYF. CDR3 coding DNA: TGTGCCATCAGTGAGTTGGCCGAGCAGTACTTC.

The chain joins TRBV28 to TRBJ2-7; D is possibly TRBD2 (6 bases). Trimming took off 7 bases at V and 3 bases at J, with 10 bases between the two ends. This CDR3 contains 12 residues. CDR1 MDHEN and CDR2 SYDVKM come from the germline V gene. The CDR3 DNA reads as TGTGCCAGCATCGGGCGGGGCTACGAGCAGTACTTC. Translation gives CASIGRGYEQYF.

The CDR3, as DNA: TGTGCCAGCAGCTTAGACCAGGGACAGGTGTTCGAGCAGTACTTC. As protein: CASSLDQGQVFEQYF. V and J are TRBV11-2 and TRBJ2-7; 8 nucleotides match TRBD1. The CDR3 consists of 15 residues. The J segment lost 6 bases and the V segment lost 0 bases, leaving 7 bases of the junction unmatched. CDR1 is SGHAT and CDR2 is FQNNGV in the germline V gene.

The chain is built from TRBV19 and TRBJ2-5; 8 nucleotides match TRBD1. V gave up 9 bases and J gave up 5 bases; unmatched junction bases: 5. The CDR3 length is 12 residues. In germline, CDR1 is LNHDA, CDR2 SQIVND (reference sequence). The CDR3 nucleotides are TGTGCCAGCAAGACAGGGGAGGAGACCCAGTACTTC. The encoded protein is CASKTGEETQYF. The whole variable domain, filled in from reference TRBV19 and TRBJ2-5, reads DGGITQSPKYLFRKEGQNVTLSCEQNLNHDAMYWYRQDPGQGLRLIYYSQIVNDFQKGDIAEGYSVSREKKESFPLTVTSAQKNPTAFYLCASKTGEETQYFGPGTRLLVL.

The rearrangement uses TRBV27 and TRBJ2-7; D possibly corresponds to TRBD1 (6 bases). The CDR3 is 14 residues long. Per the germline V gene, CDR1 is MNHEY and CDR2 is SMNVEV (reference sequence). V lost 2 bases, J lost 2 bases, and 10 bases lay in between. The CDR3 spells CASSLDRLTYEQYF. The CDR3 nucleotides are TGTGCCAGCAGTTTAGACAGGCTCACCTACGAGCAGTACTTC.